This entry lists 13 T cell receptor beta chains sequenced from one sample in a study of T cell responses to AZD1222 COVID-19 vaccine. Measured with immunoSEQ multiplex PCR; TCRdb has only the in-frame clones, and not every one. The table shows 130,000 or so clones, with around 86% occurring only once. The sequencing here drew on peripheral blood, taken on day 0 of AZD1222 vaccination. The receptors originated from an adult in good health.

V and J are TRBV6-5 and TRBJ1-1; D ambiguous. In germline, CDR1 is MNHEY, CDR2 SVGAGI. CDR3 size: 12 residues. V lost 6 bases and J 1 base, leaving 6 bases between the germline ends. Here the CDR3 DNA reads TGTGCCAGCAGGTCCGGGAACACTGAAGCTTTCTTT. Translating gives CASRSGNTEAFF.

The rearrangement joins TRBV5-4 to TRBJ2-5; D is perhaps TRBD1 or TRBD2 (5 bases each). The ends were cut back, 3 bases at V and 5 bases at J, with 17 bases in the middle. Germline V gene lookup returns CDR1 SGHNT and CDR2 YYREEE (reference sequence). The length of the CDR3 is 15 residues. Written as DNA, the CDR3 is TGTGCCAGCAGCTCCCGTACTGGGACCAGCGAGACCCAGTACTTC. Its protein product is CASSSRTGTSETQYF.

This clone was seen just once. The chain combines TRBV18 with TRBJ2-3; 9 bases align to TRBD1. The trim removed 6 bases at V and 1 base at J, leaving 2 bases unmatched. This CDR3 spans 14 amino acids. The germline V gene has CDR1 KGHSH and CDR2 LQKENI. As DNA, the CDR3 is TGTGCCAGCTCCTGGGACAGGGGCACAGATACGCAGTATTTT. Amino acid sequence: CASSWDRGTDTQYF. The whole variable domain, remainder taken from reference TRBV18 and TRBJ2-3, is NAGVMQNPRHLVRRRGQEARLRCSPMKGHSHVYWYRQLPEEGLKFMVYLQKENIIDESGMPKERFSAEFPKEGPSILRIQQVVRGDSAAYFCASSWDRGTDTQYFGPGTRLTVL.

This clone was recorded once. The chain combines TRBV4-1 with TRBJ1-4; no definite D call. This CDR3 has 17 residues. Germline CDR1 MGHRA, CDR2 YSYEKL. V lost 4 bases to trimming and J lost 2 bases, with 17 bases between them. The CDR3 nucleotides read TGCGCCAGCAGCCTCAACACCTTATCGGATACTAATGAAAAACTGTTTTTT. Its protein is CASSLNTLSDTNEKLFF.

CDR3 in amino acids: CASSDGLAALKEQYF. CDR3 DNA: TGTGCCAGCAGCGACGGACTAGCAGCTCTTAAAGAGCAGTACTTC. The chain recombines TRBV9 with TRBJ2-7; 8 positions match TRBD2. The germline V gene has CDR1 SGDLS and CDR2 YYNGEE. V lost 3 bases to trimming and J lost 7 bases; unmatched junction nucleotides: 12. This CDR3 has 15 amino acids.

The chain recombines TRBV6-1 with TRBJ1-5; no reliable D call. The germline V gene encodes CDR1 MNHNS and CDR2 SASEGT. This CDR3 region has 16 residues. The V end was cut by 2 bases, the J end by 7 bases, with 18 bases between. This CDR3 is CASSEYGRGKKQPQHF. The CDR3 DNA reads as TGTGCCAGCAGTGAATATGGGCGGGGTAAGAAACAGCCCCAGCATTTT.

The rearrangement joins TRBV6-2 or TRBV6-3 to TRBJ2-7; TRBD1 is a possible D gene (5 bases). Germline V gives CDR1 MNHEY, CDR2 SVGEGT. Trimming left V 6 bases short and J 12 bases short, with 21 bases between. The CDR3 is 13 amino acids. The CDR3 DNA sequence: TGTGCCAGCAGCACCCGACAGTCGGGCTTTGCGTACTTC. It specifies CASSTRQSGFAYF.

V and J are TRBV11-2 and TRBJ1-2; 8 bases align to TRBD1. The CDR3 consists of 14 residues. The ends lost 4 bases at V and 3 bases at J; junction bases unmatched: 4. Germline CDR1 and CDR2: SGHAT and FQNNGV. The CDR3 coding sequence is TGTGCCAGCAGCTCAGGGGGCATCTACTATGGCTACACCTTC. Amino acid sequence: CASSSGGIYYGYTF.

The chain couples TRBV27 to TRBJ2-5, with TRBD1 matching 10 bases. Germline values: CDR1 MNHEY, CDR2 SMNVEV (reference sequence). With 6 bases clipped from V and 4 bases from J, the junction kept 8 bases outside the gene matches. This CDR3 region has 15 residues. CDR3 sequence: CASSPDRGNLETQYF. For the CDR3, the DNA is TGTGCCAGCAGCCCGGACAGGGGGAACTTAGAGACCCAGTACTTC.

The gene calls are TRBV20-1 and TRBJ1-6; D gene unclear. This CDR3 spans 14 amino acids. From germline, CDR1 is DFQATT and CDR2 SNEGSKA (reference sequence). V was cut by 3 bases and J by 7 bases, with 13 bases left in between. As DNA, the CDR3 is TGCAGTGCTAGTCGAGGGAATCTGAATTCACCCCTCCACTTT. It yields the protein CSASRGNLNSPLHF.

This clone was observed a single time. A junction end diverges from the germline sequence, so it may reflect a read error. CDR3 sequence reads: CAGSLFQGITYNEQFF. The CDR3 DNA follows: TGTGCCGGCAGTTTATTCCAGGGGATCACCTACAATGAGCAGTTCTTC. V gene TRBV27 combines with J gene TRBJ2-1; D is perhaps TRBD1 (6 bases). Germline CDR1 MNHEY, CDR2 SMNVEV (reference sequence). The CDR3 consists of 16 residues.

The chain joins TRBV19 to TRBJ1-1; D is uncertain. The CDR3 loop spans 13 amino acids. Germline V gene data show CDR1 as LNHDA and CDR2 as SQIVND (reference sequence). The ends were cut back, 8 bases at V and 7 bases at J, with 17 bases in the middle. CDR3 region: CASFSQVPGEAFF. The CDR3 nucleotides read TGTGCCAGTTTCTCCCAGGTACCCGGTGAAGCTTTCTTT.

V gene TRBV10-3 combines with J gene TRBJ2-1; D is undetermined. The V gene lost 7 bases and the J gene lost 0 bases, with 13 bases spanning the gap. The CDR3 contains 15 residues. From germline, CDR1 is ENHRY and CDR2 SYGVKD. CDR3 sequence: CAITQATSSYNEQFF. The CDR3 DNA sequence: TGTGCCATCACCCAAGCTACGAGCTCCTACAATGAGCAGTTCTTC.